Shown below are 12 T cell receptor beta chains from a single sample sequenced in a study of blood T cell repertoires in COVID-19. Clones were sequenced by immunoSEQ multiplex PCR, and TCRdb holds only the in-frame ones, with some missing. In the table there are about 81,000 clones, around 88% of which are singletons. Material for sequencing was peripheral blood. These TCRs come from a woman aged 80 or over with acute or convalescent COVID-19.

This clone was observed once. V is TRBV7-6 and J is TRBJ2-7; the D is unclear. The V gene's germline CDR1 is SGHVS and CDR2 FNYEAQ. The CDR3 contains 11 residues. V lost 5 bases to trimming and J lost 7 bases, with 9 bases between them. CDR3 sequence: CASSTTWEQYF. CDR3 in DNA: TGTGCCAGCAGCACTACCTGGGAGCAGTACTTC.

The rearrangement uses TRBV5-5 and TRBJ2-1, with TRBD2 identical over 10 bases. The CDR3 sequence is 16 residues long. Germline trimming cut 4 bases from V and 4 bases from J; bases unmatched to any gene: 8. Germline V gene sequence: CDR1 SGHKS, CDR2 YYEKEE (reference sequence). The CDR3 reads CASSPVRAGGYNEQFF. The CDR3 DNA is TGTGCCAGCAGCCCGGTTAGAGCGGGAGGGTACAATGAGCAGTTCTTC. The full variable domain, its missing parts supplied by reference TRBV5-5 and TRBJ2-1, is DAGVTQSPTHLIKTRGQQVTLRCSPISGHKSVSWYQQVLGQGPQFIFQYYEKEERGRGNFPDRFSARQFPNYSSELNVNALLLGDSALYLCASSPVRAGGYNEQFFGPGTRLTVL.

This clone has more than one count but fewer than ten. The V gene is TRBV6-2 or TRBV6-3, the J gene TRBJ2-3; weak D call: TRBD2 (5 bases). Looked up from germline, CDR1 is MNHEY and CDR2 is SVGEGT. The CDR3 is made up of 19 amino acids. V dropped 2 bases and J dropped 0 bases, with 21 bases sitting between them. The CDR3 reads CASSYAWPSKSQSTDTQYF. The CDR3, as DNA: TGTGCCAGCAGTTACGCATGGCCTAGCAAGAGTCAAAGCACAGATACGCAGTATTTT.

The V and J genes are TRBV6-1 and TRBJ1-2, with 8 bases aligning to TRBD1. Germline CDR1 reads MNHNS; CDR2 reads SASEGT. The CDR3 has 15 residues. After removal of 2 bases from V and 4 bases from J, the junction contained 6 bases not matched to a gene. In DNA form, the CDR3 reads TGTGCCAGCAGTGAATTCGGACAGGGATTCTATGGCTACACCTTC. Translation gives CASSEFGQGFYGYTF.

Here the CDR3 DNA reads TGTGCCAGCAGCTTTAAAGGACAGGGAGGAGCTGGCTACACCTTC. It codes for CASSFKGQGGAGYTF. This rearrangement joins TRBV7-2 to TRBJ1-2, with 8 positions matching TRBD1. V lost 3 bases, J lost 7 bases, and 10 bases stayed unmatched. The CDR3 sequence is 15 residues long. Germline V gives CDR1 SGHTA, CDR2 FQGNSA. The entire variable domain, with the rest obtained from reference TRBV7-2 and TRBJ1-2, is as follows: GAGVSQSPSNKVTEKGKDVELRCDPISGHTALYWYRQSLGQGLEFLIYFQGNSAPDKSGLPSDRFSAERTGGSVSTLTIQRTQQEDSAVYLCASSFKGQGGAGYTFGSGTRLTVV.

The chain joins TRBV7-9 to TRBJ2-3; 10 nucleotides align to TRBD2. This CDR3 is 15 amino acids long. The V segment lost 5 bases and the J segment 3 bases; nucleotides outside the gene matches: 5. CDR1 SEHNR and CDR2 FQNEAQ come from the germline V gene (reference sequence). CDR3 sequence (DNA): TGTGCCAGCAGCACAACTAGCGGGGTTACAGATACGCAGTATTTT. Its protein is CASSTTSGVTDTQYF.

As regards this clone: Other DNA sequences in the sample encode the same CDR3. The chain couples TRBV20-1 to TRBJ2-7; unclear D gene. V lost 6 bases and J 4 bases, leaving 10 bases between the germline ends. The germline V gene encodes CDR1 DFQATT and CDR2 SNEGSKA (reference sequence). The CDR3 extends over 11 amino acids. The chain's CDR3 is CSAQAGYEQYF. In DNA, the CDR3 is TGCAGTGCCCAGGCTGGGTACGAGCAGTACTTC.

The chain uses TRBV5-4 and TRBJ2-1, with TRBD2 identical over 14 bases. J was trimmed by 10 bases and V by 4 bases; bases with no gene match: 7. This CDR3 is 15 amino acids long. Per the germline V gene, CDR1 is SGHNT and CDR2 is YYREEE (reference sequence). The CDR3 sequence is CASSVGLAGVGEQFF. As DNA, the CDR3 is TGTGCCAGCAGCGTGGGACTAGCGGGAGTAGGAGAGCAGTTCTTC.

In DNA form, the CDR3 reads TGTGCCAGCAGCTTACAGGGAGATCTCTATGGCTACACCTTC. It specifies CASSLQGDLYGYTF. The chain uses TRBV5-4 and TRBJ1-2; D might be TRBD1 (6 bases). Trimming removed 2 bases at V and 4 bases at J, with 12 bases between. The CDR3 has 14 residues. Germline V gene lookup returns CDR1 SGHNT and CDR2 YYREEE (reference sequence).

The gene calls are TRBV27 and TRBJ2-3; possible D gene TRBD1, 5 bases. V was clipped by 6 bases and J by 8 bases, with 24 bases between them. Germline loops: CDR1 MNHEY, CDR2 SMNVEV (reference sequence). The CDR3 spans 16 residues. CDR3 coding DNA: TGTGCCAGCAGCGTCCCCAGTGGGGCCGGGTTGGGTACGCAGTATTTT. It encodes CASSVPSGAGLGTQYF.

The chain joins TRBV10-3 to TRBJ1-5; TRBD1 agrees at 7 bases. CDR3 length equals 15 residues. Germline V gene sequence: CDR1 ENHRY, CDR2 SYGVKD. Unmatched junction bases numbered 6, after V lost 6 bases and J lost 1 base. This CDR3 reads CAIRETGESNQPQHF. Here the CDR3 DNA reads TGTGCCATCAGAGAAACAGGGGAGAGCAATCAGCCCCAGCATTTT.

This clone was counted a single time. The chain has TRBV19 and TRBJ1-4; 10 bases fit TRBD1. CDR1 and CDR2 from the germline V gene are LNHDA and SQIVND (reference sequence). The ends lost 2 bases at V and 4 bases at J; junction bases unmatched: 7. The CDR3 sequence is 17 residues long. The CDR3 loop reads CASSIPDRDRGNEKLFF. The CDR3 DNA follows: TGTGCCAGTAGTATACCGGACCGGGACAGGGGTAATGAAAAACTGTTTTTT.